The clone carrying this T cell receptor (beta chain) was recorded at least ten times. What it recognizes is unknown. This specimen comes from a study of human T cells and chemical hapten exposure. Study-level information: Each patient's scalp received weekly diphenylcyclopropenone throughout the roughly 24-week study.

Time point defined: patch test 1, 2 weeks after DPC sensitization. Noted treatment: therapeutic diphenylcyclopropenone sensitization with weekly scalp DPC. Total RNA extraction was carried out from unfractionated whole blood. Study outcomes and limitations: TCRs whose frequency exceeded 1 in 1000 remained the same following DPC sensitization.

CDR1 and CDR2 (germline): SEHNR, FQNEAQ (reference sequence). Trimming cost V 5 bases and J 1 base; bases outside gene matches: 9. The CDR3 loop spans 16 amino acids. TCRdb re-called the RACE reads through MiXCR, storing one row per CDR3 protein. The sample consists of about 70,000 distinct CDR3 sequences, 9.8% of them appearing once. The source of this sequence is a woman in her thirties or forties with alopecia areata. Some clones in this sample may be carry-over from other donors' samples. The chain joins TRBV7-9 to TRBJ2-5; 8 bases map to TRBD1. The sequencing used whole blood, collected in connection with sensitization to the hapten diphenylcyclopropenone (DPC). CDR3 bases: TGTGCCAGCAGCCCTCGGACAGGGCGGACCCAAGAGACCCAGTACTTC. Translation: CASSPRTGRTQETQYF.